This TCR beta chain was sequenced for a study of cytomegalovirus exposure and HLA in healthy donors. In this sample, this clone turned up a few times. The trim removed 4 bases at V and 2 bases at J, leaving 8 bases unmatched. Germline V gene data show CDR1 as SGHNT and CDR2 as YYREEE (reference sequence). This CDR3 region has 17 residues. It was with 60 Vbeta and 13 Jbeta primers that the PCR ran. Assay: immunoSEQ multiplex PCR; the TCRdb copy retains only in-frame clones and omits some. This sample has just over 85,000 clones; over 60% occur once, and the top ten carry roughly 3%. This receptor was obtained from a man aged 40-49 years in good health and CMV-seronegative. This chain links TRBV5-4 with TRBJ1-4; TRBD1 aligns across 10 bases. The sequenced material came from PBMCs. CDR3 loop: CASSLGQGRVTNEKLFF. CDR3 nucleotides: TGTGCCAGCAGCCTGGGACAGGGGAGGGTGACTAATGAAAAACTGTTTTTT.